Presented here are 17 T cell receptor beta chains from one specimen sequenced in a study of cytomegalovirus exposure and HLA in healthy donors. This PCR relied on a set of 60 Vbeta primers and 13 Jbeta primers. TCRdb's copy holds only in-frame clones and misses some; the assay was immunoSEQ multiplex PCR. Of over 100,000 clones detected, approximately 80% appear once; the ten largest clones hold 1.5% to 2%. Sequenced sample: PBMCs. Every receptor here comes from a female donor in good health and CMV-seropositive.

V and J are TRBV7-9 and TRBJ2-7; 8 bases map to TRBD1. V gave up 1 base and J gave up 4 bases; unmatched junction bases: 6. The CDR3 spans 15 residues. The V gene's germline CDR1 is SEHNR and CDR2 FQNEAQ (reference sequence). CDR3 coding DNA: TGTGCCAGCAGCTTAGATTTGGGACAGGCATACGAGCAGTACTTC. Its protein product is CASSLDLGQAYEQYF.

This chain joins TRBV11-2 and TRBJ2-5, with D possibly TRBD2 on 6 matching bases. Germline V gene lookup returns CDR1 SGHAT and CDR2 FQNNGV. The CDR3 contains 15 residues. With 0 bases removed from V and 5 bases from J, the gap between germline ends came to 13 bases. This CDR3 is CASSLDRGDSETQYF. CDR3 DNA sequence: TGTGCCAGCAGCTTAGATCGCGGGGATTCGGAGACCCAGTACTTC.

V is TRBV5-1 and J is TRBJ1-1; perhaps TRBD1 as D (6 bases). The CDR3 has 16 residues. Germline CDR1 reads SGHRS; CDR2 reads YFSETQ. The V end lost 3 bases, the J end lost 4 bases, and 19 bases lay between the germline ends. The CDR3, as DNA: TGCGCCAGCAGCTCACAGCCGGGGGGGCCGGGCACTGAAGCTTTCTTT. This sequence encodes CASSSQPGGPGTEAFF.

The chain recombines TRBV6-6 with TRBJ1-4; D possibly corresponds to TRBD1 (5 bases). Trimming cost V 8 bases and J 5 bases, with 15 bases left between them. CDR1 MNHNY and CDR2 SVGAGI come from the germline V gene (reference sequence). The CDR3 consists of 14 residues. The CDR3 loop reads CASAQAIENEKLFF. CDR3 DNA sequence: TGTGCCAGCGCACAGGCGATTGAAAATGAAAAACTGTTTTTT.

The chain has TRBV6-1 and TRBJ1-1; D possibly corresponds to TRBD1 (6 bases). V was cut by 4 bases and J by 4 bases, with 10 bases left in between. Germline V gives CDR1 MNHNS, CDR2 SASEGT. The CDR3 extends over 13 amino acids. The CDR3 here is CASSGGGGTEAFF. DNA for the CDR3: TGTGCCAGCAGTGGGGGAGGGGGCACTGAAGCTTTCTTT.

This chain links TRBV6-5 with TRBJ2-1, with 16 bases lining up with TRBD2. Germline values: CDR1 MNHEY, CDR2 SVGAGI. V trimming: 7 bases; J trimming: 10 bases; junction bases outside the gene matches: 4. The CDR3 contains 14 residues. The CDR3 spells CASTGTSGRDEQFF. DNA of the CDR3: TGTGCCAGCACCGGGACTAGCGGGAGGGACGAGCAGTTCTTC.

This clone was seen a handful of times. The J gene is TRBJ1-1, the V gene TRBV11-3; TRBD1 is a possible D gene (6 bases). Germline-derived CDR1 and CDR2 are SGHNT and YENEEA. Trimming stripped 6 bases from V and 0 bases from J, with 11 bases between. CDR3 length: 14 amino acids. The CDR3 protein is CASSLSGVNTEAFF. The CDR3, as DNA: TGTGCCAGCAGTTTATCAGGGGTGAACACTGAAGCTTTCTTT.

V and J are TRBV7-2 and TRBJ1-6; 9 bases align to TRBD1. The CDR3 covers 17 residues. Looked up from germline, CDR1 is SGHTA and CDR2 is FQGNSA. Trimming cost V 5 bases and J 8 bases; bases outside gene matches: 13. The CDR3 DNA is TGTGCCAGCAGCGTCCCACAGGGGGCCAAACGCTATTCACCCCTCCACTTT. It specifies CASSVPQGAKRYSPLHF.

V and J are TRBV18 and TRBJ2-1; D may be TRBD2 (5 bases). V gave up 3 bases and J gave up 4 bases, with 7 bases separating them. Germline loops: CDR1 KGHSH, CDR2 LQKENI. CDR3 length: 13 residues. CDR3 bases: TGTGCCAGCTCACCGGACTTGTACAATGAGCAGTTCTTC. It encodes CASSPDLYNEQFF.

This clone was seen just once. The J gene is TRBJ2-7, the V gene TRBV28; TRBD2 aligns across 10 bases. CDR3 size: 14 residues. The V and J ends lost 4 bases and 2 bases, in that order; junction bases with no gene match: 2. Germline V gene sequence: CDR1 MDHEN, CDR2 SYDVKM. CDR3 in DNA: TGTGCCAGCAGTTCACTAGCGGGGACCTACGAGCAGTACTTC. Residues: CASSSLAGTYEQYF.

This clone came up once. The V gene is TRBV7-2, the J gene TRBJ2-5; 14 bases are shared with TRBD2. The CDR3 is made up of 17 amino acids. The germline CDR1 and CDR2 sequences are SGHTA and FQGNSA. The V and J ends lost 5 bases and 4 bases, in that order; junction bases with no gene match: 9. The CDR3 protein is CASSLWGTSGGGETQYF. Written as DNA, the CDR3 is TGTGCCAGCAGCCTATGGGGGACTAGCGGGGGTGGAGAGACCCAGTACTTC.

This clone was observed once. The genes are TRBV6-5 and TRBJ2-3; TRBD2 agrees at 7 bases. The CDR3 totals 14 residues. Losses at the gene ends were 7 bases for V and 5 bases for J; bases not matched to a gene: 9. Looked up from germline, CDR1 is MNHEY and CDR2 is SVGAGI. The CDR3 bases are TGTGCCAGCACCGAGGGAGGGCCGGTAGATACGCAGTATTTT. Translated, it gives CASTEGGPVDTQYF.

V gene TRBV4-1 combines with J gene TRBJ2-4; possible D gene TRBD2, 5 bases. The CDR3 is 16 residues long. Germline assignment: CDR1 MGHRA and CDR2 YSYEKL. Trimming removed 4 bases from V and 1 base from J, with 14 bases in between. The CDR3 region is CASSPHLGEAKNIQYF. CDR3 nucleotide sequence: TGCGCCAGCAGCCCCCATTTGGGAGAGGCCAAAAACATTCAGTACTTC.

J is TRBJ2-7 and V is TRBV7-9; tentatively, D is TRBD1 (6 bases). The V end lost 5 bases, the J end lost 0 bases, and 17 bases lay between the germline ends. CDR3 size: 16 residues. Looked up from germline, CDR1 is SEHNR and CDR2 is FQNEAQ (reference sequence). Here the CDR3 reads CASSLIGTKSSYEQYF. The CDR3 DNA reads TGTGCCAGCAGCCTTATCGGGACAAAGAGCTCCTACGAGCAGTACTTC.

The rearrangement uses TRBV6-5 and TRBJ2-5, with 7 nucleotides matching TRBD2. Germline assignment: CDR1 MNHEY and CDR2 SVGAGI. Trimming took 5 bases from V and 11 from J; bases not matched to a gene: 11. This CDR3 region has 13 residues. In DNA form, the CDR3 reads TGTGCCAGCAGTCTCCGGGACTACGGGAAGCAGTACTTC. Translating it yields CASSLRDYGKQYF.

The gene calls are TRBV28 and TRBJ1-5, with 10 positions matching TRBD1. V lost 5 bases, J lost 5 bases, and 6 bases stayed unmatched. Germline CDR1 and CDR2: MDHEN and SYDVKM. The CDR3 length is 15 residues. The CDR3 sequence is CASSQGTGVYQPQHF. As DNA, the CDR3 is TGTGCCAGCAGTCAAGGGACAGGGGTTTATCAGCCCCAGCATTTT.

V and J are TRBV10-3 and TRBJ2-5, with 7 positions matching TRBD1. V trimming: 6 bases; J trimming: 3 bases; junction bases outside the gene matches: 4. CDR1 and CDR2 (germline): ENHRY, SYGVKD. The CDR3 runs to 13 residues. DNA for the CDR3: TGTGCCATCAGGAGGGACAGCGAAGAGACCCAGTACTTC. It translates to CAIRRDSEETQYF.